A selection of T cell receptor beta chains follows, all from one sample in a study of blood T cell repertoires in COVID-19. Clones were sequenced by immunoSEQ multiplex PCR, and TCRdb holds only the in-frame ones, with some missing. Here the sample spans around 360,000 clones, about 87% being singletons. The sequenced sample was peripheral blood. The receptor set was obtained from a young woman with COVID-19, enrolled during active disease. Each CDR3 is given with its conserved first and last residue. The D gene is left open where the match is weak. Not all rows give a size; the values are once, few, many and, for expanded clones, a class.

V gene,clone size,D gene,J gene,CDR3 DNA,CDR3 protein
TRBV6-5,-,-,TRBJ2-5,TGTGCCATCCCGGACAGGAGGGCTGAGACCCAGTACTTC,CAIPDRRAETQYF
TRBV3-1/TRBV3-2,-,-,TRBJ2-2,TGTGCCAGCAGCCAAGTTGCCAGCGGAGTGAACACCGGGGAGCTGTTTTTT,CASSQVASGVNTGELFF
TRBV19,-,-,TRBJ2-1,TGTGCCAGTAGTGTCGGACTGACCTACAATGAGCAGTTCTTC,CASSVGLTYNEQFF
TRBV7-8,-,-,TRBJ2-1,TGTGCCAGCAGCTTCCCCGGGAGGGGACAGCTATACAATGAGCAGTTCTTC,CASSFPGRGQLYNEQFF
TRBV7-2,-,TRBD2,TRBJ2-1,TGTGCCAGCAGTTCCGGGACTAGCGCCCTCAGCTCCTACAATGAGCAGTTCTTC,CASSSGTSALSSYNEQFF
TRBV5-1,-,TRBD1,TRBJ2-2,TGCGCCAGCCACTGGAAAGGGGGCGGAAGCGGGGAGCTGTTTTTT,CASHWKGGGSGELFF
TRBV28,few,-,TRBJ2-6,TGTGCCAGCAGTTCGCCTCCAGGGCGGAGCCACTCTGGGGCCAACGTCCTGACTTTC,CASSSPPGRSHSGANVLTF
TRBV7-3,-,TRBD1,TRBJ1-1,TGTGCCAGCAGCTGGACAGGGGGCGTGAACACTGAAGCTTTCTTT,CASSWTGGVNTEAFF
TRBV2,-,-,TRBJ2-6,TGTGCCAGCAGTGCCCCCGGGAGATCTGGGGCCAACGTCCTGACTTTC,CASSAPGRSGANVLTF
TRBV19,-,-,TRBJ2-4,TGTGCCAGTAGTATTGGGGGAGGAAACATTCAGTACTTC,CASSIGGGNIQYF
TRBV2,-,TRBD2,TRBJ2-7,TGTGCCAGCAGTGAAGAACTAGCGGGAGGGGGCGAGCAGTACTTC,CASSEELAGGGEQYF
TRBV18,-,TRBD2,TRBJ2-7,TGTGCCAGCTCACCACTCCGACTAGCGGGAGACGGCGAGCAGTACTTC,CASSPLRLAGDGEQYF
TRBV11-2,-,-,TRBJ2-6,TGTGCCAGCAGCTTCCAGGTCTCTGGGGCCAACGTCCTGACTTTC,CASSFQVSGANVLTF
TRBV28,-,-,TRBJ2-7,TGTGCCAGCAGTTACGGGACCTACGAGCAGTACTTC,CASSYGTYEQYF
TRBV5-1,-,-,TRBJ2-6,TGCGCCAGCAGCCGCCGGGACATCGACTCTGGGGCCAACGTCCTGACTTTC,CASSRRDIDSGANVLTF
TRBV5-4,-,TRBD2,TRBJ2-1,TGTGCCAGCAGTCTGGGGACTAGCGGGAGTATGGCGGTCGATGAGCAGTTCTTC,CASSLGTSGSMAVDEQFF
TRBV2,-,TRBD2,TRBJ2-7,TGTGCCAGCAGTGGGGGACTAGCGGGCGCCTCCTCCTACGAGCAGTACTTC,CASSGGLAGASSYEQYF
TRBV4-1,-,TRBD2,TRBJ2-7,TGCGCCAGCAGCCAAGGCCGGACTAGCGGGATCTACGAGCAGTACTTC,CASSQGRTSGIYEQYF
TRBV5-1,-,-,TRBJ2-2,TGCGCCAGCAGCTTGGTTGCAGGGAACACCGGGGAGCTGTTTTTT,CASSLVAGNTGELFF
TRBV9,-,TRBD2,TRBJ2-5,TGTGCCAGCAGCCCCTTGGGACTAGCGGGAGGGCGGAAGACCCAGTACTTC,CASSPLGLAGGRKTQYF
TRBV10-1,-,TRBD1,TRBJ1-2,TGCGCCAGCAGTGGGGACAGCTATGGCTACACCTTC,CASSGDSYGYTF
TRBV7-9,-,-,TRBJ1-1,TGTGCCAGCAGGGAGTCAGGGTTTTCTATGAACACTGAAGCTTTCTTT,CASRESGFSMNTEAFF
TRBV19,-,-,TRBJ1-2,TGTGCCAGTAGTATACCGGCGGGTAGTGATCCATATGGCTACACCTTC,CASSIPAGSDPYGYTF
TRBV5-1,-,TRBD1,TRBJ1-5,TGCGCCAGCAGCTTGTTCCCACTCTCGAGACAGGGTATCAGCAATCAGCCCCAGCATTTT,CASSLFPLSRQGISNQPQHF
TRBV4-1,-,TRBD2,TRBJ2-7,TGCGCCAGCAGCCAAGTTGGCGGGAGCTACGAGCAGTACTTC,CASSQVGGSYEQYF
TRBV9,-,TRBD1,TRBJ2-6,TGTGCCAGCAGCGTAGGGCAGGGGGCTGCTGGGGCCAACGTCCTGACTTTC,CASSVGQGAAGANVLTF
TRBV29-1,-,-,TRBJ2-2,TGCAGCGTTGGGAACAGGGCTACCGGGGAGCTGTTTTTT,CSVGNRATGELFF
TRBV19,-,-,TRBJ2-2,TGTGCCAGTAGTAGCGGTGGGAGGACAGGTACCGGGGAGCTGTTTTTT,CASSSGGRTGTGELFF
TRBV4-1,-,-,TRBJ2-3,TGCGCCAGCAGCCGGGGACCGGGAGAAGCAGATACGCAGTATTTT,CASSRGPGEADTQYF
TRBV7-2,once,-,TRBJ2-5,TGTGCCAGCAGCCCCTATGGACAGAAGAAAGAGACCCAGTACTTC,CASSPYGQKKETQYF
TRBV19,-,-,TRBJ2-5,TGTGCCAGTAGTATTTCGTCCCAAGAGACCCAGTACTTC,CASSISSQETQYF
TRBV27,-,TRBD2,TRBJ2-1,TGTGCCAGCAGTTTATCGACTAGCGGAAGATACAATGAGCAGTTCTTC,CASSLSTSGRYNEQFF
TRBV10-3,-,-,TRBJ1-2,TGTGCCATCAGATCCTCCTCTACCTACTATGGCTACACCTTC,CAIRSSSTYYGYTF
TRBV15,-,-,TRBJ1-4,TGTGCCACCAGCAGAGATCGTACAGAAGCAGGAAAACTGTTTTTT,CATSRDRTEAGKLFF
TRBV7-9,many,TRBD1,TRBJ1-3,TGTGCCAGCAGCAAACCGGGACAGGGCGCTGGAAACACCATATATTTT,CASSKPGQGAGNTIYF
TRBV3-1/TRBV3-2,-,TRBD2,TRBJ2-1,TGTGCCAGCAGCTTAGCGGGAGGGTCAAACAATGAGCAGTTCTTC,CASSLAGGSNNEQFF
TRBV12-3/TRBV12-4,-,TRBD1,TRBJ1-2,TGTGCCAGCAGGCGCGCAGGGGGCGATGGCTACACCTTC,CASRRAGGDGYTF
TRBV3-1/TRBV3-2,-,-,TRBJ1-3,TGTGCCAGCAGCCCCGATCTCCCAGGGTACTTTGGAAACACCATATATTTT,CASSPDLPGYFGNTIYF
TRBV2,-,-,TRBJ2-5,TGTGCCAGCAGTCGGGACTCACAAGAGACCCAGTACTTC,CASSRDSQETQYF
TRBV21-1,-,-,TRBJ2-7,TGTGCCAGCAGCAAACTCGGACAGGGGGTGCCCTACGAGCAGTACTTC,CASSKLGQGVPYEQYF
TRBV7-9,-,TRBD1,TRBJ1-1,TGTGCCAGCAGCTTAAAGGGGGCGAGGGTTGGCACTGAAGCTTTCTTT,CASSLKGARVGTEAFF
TRBV6-5,once,-,TRBJ2-3,TGTGCCAGCATCGGGCCGGGGTTGGCGCAGTATTTT,CASIGPGLAQYF
TRBV19,-,TRBD2,TRBJ2-7,TGTGCCAGTAGTCAACTAGCGGGAGACTCCTACGAGCAGTACTTC,CASSQLAGDSYEQYF
TRBV28,few,-,TRBJ1-4,TGTGCCACTCGGGGGGGTGGTGCTACTAATGAAAAACTGTTTTTT,CATRGGGATNEKLFF
TRBV29-1,-,-,TRBJ2-1,TGCAGCTTGTGGGTAGCGCGTCACAATGAGCAGTTCTTC,CSLWVARHNEQFF